The 17 T cell receptor beta chains given below trace back to one sample, sequenced in a study of siplizumab effects on memory and regulatory T cells. Sequenced by immunoSEQ multiplex PCR; TCRdb stores in-frame clones only, minus some. In the table there are approximately 110,000 clones, 85% to 95% of which are singletons. The sample comprised CD4+ T cells sorted from blood. The receptors stem from a human donor in good health.

The V gene is TRBV9, the J gene TRBJ2-5; D is unclear. V was shortened by 0 bases and J by 5 bases, with 11 bases between the two germline ends. The CDR3 spans 14 residues. Germline loops: CDR1 SGDLS, CDR2 YYNGEE. As DNA, the CDR3 is TGTGCCAGCAGCGTAGATGACCACCGGGAGACCCAGTACTTC. It specifies CASSVDDHRETQYF.

This chain connects TRBV6-5 to TRBJ1-4, with D possibly being TRBD1 (6 bases). Germline-derived CDR1 and CDR2 are MNHEY and SVGAGI. This CDR3 is built from 14 residues. V was shortened by 7 bases and J by 5 bases, with 14 bases between the two germline ends. The DNA of the CDR3 is TGTGCCAGCAACAGGGATGGAGGGAATGAAAAACTGTTTTTT. Protein: CASNRDGGNEKLFF.

The V and J genes are TRBV7-9 and TRBJ2-3; 7 bases map to TRBD2. Germline CDR1 reads SEHNR; CDR2 reads FQNEAQ (reference sequence). After removal of 5 bases from V and 6 bases from J, the junction contained 5 bases not matched to a gene. The CDR3 is 13 amino acids. CDR3 region: CASSLPGGDTQYF. CDR3 nucleotides: TGTGCCAGCAGCCTCCCCGGGGGGGATACGCAGTATTTT.

V is TRBV5-6 and J is TRBJ2-7, with 7 bases lining up with TRBD1. This CDR3 is 14 amino acids long. Germline CDR1 reads SGHDT; CDR2 reads YYEEEE. The V gene end was trimmed by 2 bases and the J gene end by 0 bases; junction bases not matched to a gene: 2. The CDR3 coding sequence is TGTGCCAGCAGCTTCAGGGGGAGCTCCTACGAGCAGTACTTC. Translating it yields CASSFRGSSYEQYF.

The chain uses TRBV9 and TRBJ2-2; no reliable D call. The CDR3 has 12 amino acids. Germline CDR1 is SGDLS and CDR2 is YYNGEE. V was clipped by 0 bases and J by 6 bases, with 3 bases between them. CDR3 region: CASSVVPGELFF. DNA for the CDR3: TGTGCCAGCAGCGTAGTCCCCGGGGAGCTGTTTTTT.

The genes are TRBV29-1 and TRBJ2-1, with 9 bases matching TRBD2. The germline gives CDR1 SQVTM, CDR2 ANQGSEA. Unmatched junction bases numbered 2, after V lost 6 bases and J lost 5 bases. CDR3 length: 12 amino acids. The CDR3 DNA reads TGCAGCGTGACTAGCGGTCACAATGAGCAGTTCTTC. It codes for CSVTSGHNEQFF.

The chain joins TRBV6-1 to TRBJ1-2; the D is unclear. The V gene lost 4 bases and the J gene lost 8 bases, with 14 bases spanning the gap. Germline V gene lookup returns CDR1 MNHNS and CDR2 SASEGT. This CDR3 has 13 amino acids. Here the CDR3 reads CASSGDVRGGYTF. The CDR3 region has the DNA TGTGCCAGCAGTGGCGACGTCCGTGGGGGCTACACCTTC.

This clone was counted only a few times. This sequence joins TRBV2 and TRBJ2-7; 7 nucleotides align to TRBD2. CDR3 length equals 14 residues. The ends lost 7 bases at V and 3 bases at J; junction bases unmatched: 9. Germline V gene sequence: CDR1 SNHLY, CDR2 FYNNEI. Here the CDR3 DNA reads TGTGCCAGCACCCGAGAGACTAGCTTCTACGAGCAGTACTTC. This encodes CASTRETSFYEQYF.

The chain joins TRBV5-1 to TRBJ1-4; no reliable D call. The CDR3 has 14 amino acids. Trimming stripped 0 bases from V and 5 bases from J, with 8 bases between. The V gene's germline CDR1 is SGHRS and CDR2 YFSETQ. CDR3 bases: TGCGCCAGCAGCTTGGGACGCCCGAATGAAAAACTGTTTTTT. The encoded protein is CASSLGRPNEKLFF. The full variable domain, completed using reference TRBV5-1 and TRBJ1-4, is KAGVTQTPRYLIKTRGQQVTLSCSPISGHRSVSWYQQTPGQGLQFLFEYFSETQRNKGNFPGRFSGRQFSNSRSEMNVSTLELGDSALYLCASSLGRPNEKLFFGSGTQLSVL.

Only one count was recorded for this clone. The genes are TRBV9 and TRBJ2-2; TRBD1 matches at 9 bases. The germline V gene encodes CDR1 SGDLS and CDR2 YYNGEE. The ends lost 1 base at V and 1 base at J; junction bases unmatched: 2. This CDR3 contains 16 residues. The DNA for the CDR3 is TGTGCCAGCAGCGTATTGACAGGGGGGAACACCGGGGAGCTGTTTTTT. Translation gives CASSVLTGGNTGELFF.

The chain uses TRBV10-3 and TRBJ1-2; possible D gene TRBD1, 5 bases. This CDR3 has 13 amino acids. The germline V gene encodes CDR1 ENHRY and CDR2 SYGVKD. Trimming removed 8 bases at V and 2 bases at J, with 12 bases between. The CDR3 reads CAIVAAGNYGYTF. The CDR3 DNA reads TGTGCCATCGTGGCCGCAGGGAACTATGGCTACACCTTC.

The chain carries TRBV18 and TRBJ1-1; D unclear. Germline CDR1 KGHSH, CDR2 LQKENI. This CDR3 region has 14 residues. V dropped 3 bases and J dropped 3 bases, with 11 bases sitting between them. CDR3 DNA: TGTGCCAGCTCACCGGTGGGTGTGGACACTGAAGCTTTCTTT. This translates into CASSPVGVDTEAFF.

The CDR3 loop is CASSLRPTSGVSTDTQYF. The CDR3 bases are TGTGCCAGCAGCTTACGTCCGACTAGCGGGGTTAGCACAGATACGCAGTATTTT. The chain couples TRBV11-2 to TRBJ2-3, with 11 bases lining up with TRBD2. The CDR3 runs 18 residues. Germline CDR1 is SGHAT and CDR2 is FQNNGV. V was clipped by 2 bases and J by 0 bases; unmatched bases: 7.

This CDR3 reads CASSRAGGNEQYF. The CDR3 nucleotides are TGTGCCAGCAGTAGGGCAGGGGGAAACGAGCAGTACTTC. V and J are TRBV6-5 and TRBJ2-7; 7 nucleotides line up with TRBD1. The CDR3 contains 13 residues. CDR1 is MNHEY, CDR2 SVGAGI, per germline. The J segment lost 5 bases and the V segment lost 5 bases, leaving 6 bases of the junction unmatched.

This chain joins TRBV2 and TRBJ1-2; the D is unclear. The CDR3 covers 14 residues. V lost 4 bases to trimming and J lost 4 bases, with 13 bases between them. Germline V lookup: CDR1 SNHLY, CDR2 FYNNEI. CDR3 DNA sequence: TGTGCCAGCAGTGTAGAGGGTGAGAGCTATGGCTACACCTTC. Translation gives CASSVEGESYGYTF.

V is TRBV7-2 and J is TRBJ2-2; D gene ambiguous. The germline gives CDR1 SGHTA, CDR2 FQGNSA. V was clipped by 2 bases and J by 0 bases, with 7 bases between them. This CDR3 is 15 amino acids long. The CDR3: CASSLSSANTGELFF. CDR3 nucleotides: TGTGCCAGCAGCTTATCCTCGGCGAACACCGGGGAGCTGTTTTTT.

The chain uses TRBV29-1 and TRBJ2-7; D may be TRBD1 or TRBD2 (5 bases each). Looked up from germline, CDR1 is SQVTM and CDR2 is ANQGSEA. Trimming took 6 bases from V and 1 from J, leaving 22 bases between them. The CDR3 length is 16 residues. This CDR3 is CSVREGRAWGSYEQYF. The CDR3 nucleotides read TGCAGCGTCAGAGAGGGTAGGGCTTGGGGGTCCTACGAGCAGTACTTC.